This T cell receptor delta chain was obtained from a study of gamma-delta T cells after stem cell transplantation. TCRdb reanalysed the RT-PCR reads with CATT. The repertoire consists of 2,000 to 2,500 delta-chain clones, with approximately 3.8% occurring once and the leading ten covering roughly two fifths. Germline CDR1 TSWWSYY, CDR2 QGS. The CDR3 is 22 amino acids in total, end residues counted. Sample share makes this clone medium-sized. The DNA is omitted, as the CDR3 cannot be located on it reliably, and the CDR3 follows TCRdb's listing. Different DNA sequences within this sample yield the same CDR3.

The rearrangement uses TRDV1 and TRDJ1; the D segment call TRDD3 is taken from the table without a DNA check. This sequence was found in a human donor. It is not recorded whose cells these are; they may come from a transplant donor. Sample: gamma-delta T cells. The CDR3 sequence: CALGEPPPPPLLWPSYTDKLIF.